Listed below are T cell receptor beta chains from one sample, sequenced in a study of Ad26.COV2.S vaccination and SARS-CoV-2 variants. Generated by immunoSEQ multiplex PCR, the TCRdb table keeps only in-frame clones and is missing some. The sample gives about 350,000 clones, less than 90% of which show up once; around 6.4% is in the top ten. This sample comprised peripheral blood, obtained in a trial of Ad26.COV2.S vaccine versus placebo. The receptors here all came from a person aged 18-60 years who received the Ad26.COV2.S COVID-19 vaccine or a placebo. Both conserved end residues are part of each CDR3. The D gene is left open where the match is weak. Rows may omit the clone size; those that give it use once, few, many or a size class.

abundance,d_gene,len,j_gene,v_gene,CDR3aa,CDR3nt
-,-,15,TRBJ2-5,TRBV7-2,CASSRSSGAPETQYF,TGTGCCAGCAGCAGATCTTCAGGCGCCCCAGAGACCCAGTACTTC
-,-,11,TRBJ2-2,TRBV6-2/TRBV6-3,CASSYSRELFF,TGTGCCAGCAGTTACTCCCGGGAGCTGTTTTTT
once,-,16,TRBJ2-1,TRBV5-1,CASSLGSRSSYNEQFF,TGCGCCAGCAGCTTAGGTAGCAGGAGCTCCTACAATGAGCAGTTCTTC
once,-,16,TRBJ2-1,TRBV7-8,CASSLKFGQINNEQFF,TGTGCCAGCAGCTTAAAGTTTGGACAGATAAACAATGAGCAGTTCTTC
-,TRBD2,14,TRBJ2-7,TRBV15,CATSRAGEGYEQYF,TGTGCCACCAGCAGAGCCGGGGAGGGGTACGAGCAGTACTTC
-,-,16,TRBJ2-2,TRBV7-6,CASSYRTVSNTGELFF,TGTGCCAGCAGCTACCGGACAGTCTCGAACACCGGGGAGCTGTTTTTT
-,-,14,TRBJ2-5,TRBV6-2/TRBV6-3,CASSRSVEGETQYF,TGTGCCAGCAGTCGGTCGGTGGAGGGGGAGACCCAGTACTTC
-,-,15,TRBJ2-1,TRBV6-5,CARNLHSYSYNEQFF,TGTGCCAGAAACCTTCACAGCTACTCCTACAATGAGCAGTTCTTC
few,TRBD1,16,TRBJ1-2,TRBV30,CAWTKWGTGGIYGYTF,TGTGCCTGGACAAAGTGGGGGACAGGGGGTATCTATGGCTACACCTTC
-,TRBD2,13,TRBJ2-5,TRBV19,CASGLAGEETQYF,TGTGCCAGTGGGCTAGCGGGAGAAGAGACCCAGTACTTC
-,-,14,TRBJ1-2,TRBV6-2/TRBV6-3,CASSASGQAYGYTF,TGTGCCAGCAGTGCTAGTGGGCAGGCCTATGGCTACACCTTC
-,-,14,TRBJ2-7,TRBV7-2,CASSYRDGVYEQYF,TGTGCCAGCAGCTACCGGGACGGAGTCTACGAGCAGTACTTC
-,-,14,TRBJ2-3,TRBV7-9,CASSFRGITDTQYF,TGTGCCAGCAGCTTCCGGGGCATCACAGATACGCAGTATTTT
-,-,13,TRBJ2-7,TRBV6-1,CASSEGPRDEQYF,TGTGCCAGCAGTGAAGGGCCCCGCGACGAGCAGTACTTC
-,-,15,TRBJ2-7,TRBV5-4,CASSLGQGGTYEQYF,TGTGCCAGCAGCCTGGGACAAGGGGGAACCTACGAGCAGTACTTC
-,-,15,TRBJ1-5,TRBV19,CASSISGYGNQPQHF,TGTGCCAGTAGTATAAGCGGTTACGGCAATCAGCCCCAGCATTTT
-,-,17,TRBJ2-1,TRBV28,CASSQGPGKRRGGEQFF,TGTGCCAGCAGCCAAGGGCCAGGGAAGAGGCGCGGTGGTGAGCAGTTCTTC
-,-,14,TRBJ1-1,TRBV19,CASSISRDELQAFF,TGTGCCAGTAGTATTAGCAGGGATGAACTTCAAGCTTTCTTT
once,-,14,TRBJ1-1,TRBV14,CASSQIRENTEAFF,TGTGCCAGCAGCCAAATCAGGGAGAACACTGAAGCTTTCTTT
-,TRBD1,17,TRBJ1-5,TRBV5-1,CASSPGTGGYSNQPQHF,TGCGCCAGCAGCCCAGGGACAGGGGGATATAGCAATCAGCCCCAGCATTTT
-,-,12,TRBJ1-1,TRBV28,CASSPRNIRAFF,TGTGCCAGCAGTCCTCGAAACATAAGAGCTTTCTTT
-,TRBD2,13,TRBJ2-2,TRBV5-1,CASSPSGTGELFF,TGCGCCAGCAGCCCTAGCGGGACCGGGGAGCTGTTTTTT
-,-,13,TRBJ1-5,TRBV7-8,CASSLAGYQPQHF,TGTGCCAGCAGCTTAGCGGGGTATCAGCCCCAGCATTTT
-,TRBD2,17,TRBJ2-2,TRBV7-3,CASSSSPGLAITGELFF,TGTGCCAGCAGCTCAAGTCCAGGACTAGCTATCACCGGGGAGCTGTTTTTT
-,TRBD1,12,TRBJ1-2,TRBV28,CASRGTVYGYTF,TGTGCCAGCAGAGGGACAGTCTATGGCTACACCTTC
-,-,14,TRBJ2-1,TRBV29-1,CSVRTLLSYNEQFF,TGCAGCGTTCGCACCCTCCTCTCCTACAATGAGCAGTTCTTC
-,TRBD2,18,TRBJ2-5,TRBV7-3,CASSLFGWTSGGQETQYF,TGTGCCAGCAGCTTATTCGGTTGGACTAGCGGGGGTCAAGAGACCCAGTACTTC
-,-,12,TRBJ2-3,TRBV6-5,CASSSSTDTQYF,TGTGCCAGCAGTTCAAGCACAGATACGCAGTATTTT
-,TRBD1,13,TRBJ2-7,TRBV2,CASIGDSSYEQYF,TGTGCCAGCATCGGGGACAGCTCCTACGAGCAGTACTTC
-,TRBD2,15,TRBJ2-7,TRBV6-5,CASSPRSGRVYEQYF,TGTGCCAGCAGTCCCCGCTCCGGGAGGGTCTACGAGCAGTACTTC
-,-,15,TRBJ1-4,TRBV15,CATSRPGTGNEKLFF,TGTGCCACCAGCAGGCCTGGGACGGGGAATGAAAAACTGTTTTTT
-,TRBD1,14,TRBJ2-7,TRBV6-2/TRBV6-3,CASSSYRGAYEQYF,TGTGCCAGCAGTTCGTACAGGGGTGCCTACGAGCAGTACTTC